The 5 T cell receptor beta chains reported below all come from one sample, sequenced in a study of shared clonotypes between healthy human individuals (TCRdb year 2020). The library was built by means of the immunoSEQ multiplex PCR assay. TCRdb took over this immuneACCESS table, retaining in-frame rearrangements with V and J assigned. Such tables are incomplete; in checked studies, under half of the missing clones stem from an unresolved V gene, and the remainder is unexplained. This sample comprises roughly 1,000,000 clones, around 78% of them detected only once. The ten biggest clones cover 0.5% to 0.65% of the sample. Sequenced input: memory CD4+ T cells from PBMCs. The cell subset or site label corresponds to: CD45RA-negative fraction. The source is a man younger than 30 in good health. Some clones in this sample may be carry-over from other donors' samples.

The chain combines TRBV6-1 with TRBJ2-5; the match to TRBD1 covers 8 bases. This CDR3 comprises 15 residues. The junction had 10 bases not matched to a gene; V was cut back by 6 bases and J by 4 bases. Looked up from germline, CDR1 is MNHNS and CDR2 is SASEGT. CDR3: CASRGHRGEVETQYF. CDR3 nucleotide sequence: TGTGCCAGCAGGGGACACAGGGGGGAGGTAGAGACCCAGTACTTC.

The chain recombines TRBV9 with TRBJ2-6; D is unclear. Germline V gene data show CDR1 as SGDLS and CDR2 as YYNGEE. V was shortened by 4 bases and J by 0 bases, with 5 bases between the two germline ends. This CDR3 spans 14 amino acids. The DNA for the CDR3 is TGTGCCAGCAGCCCAATCTCTGGGGCCAACGTCCTGACTTTC. As protein: CASSPISGANVLTF.

The chain recombines TRBV29-1 with TRBJ1-2; weak D call: TRBD1 (6 bases). Per germline, CDR1 SQVTM and CDR2 ANQGSEA. The V end lost 4 bases, the J end lost 6 bases, and 9 bases lay between the germline ends. The CDR3 is 11 residues long. The CDR3 DNA reads as TGCAGCGTTGTATCAGGGGATGGCTACACCTTC. Translation gives CSVVSGDGYTF.

As to this clone: This may come from a read error, since a much larger clone is one base off. This chain uses TRBV5-5 with TRBJ2-2; D unresolved. This CDR3 contains 8 residues. Germline values: CDR1 SGHKS, CDR2 YYEKEE (reference sequence). CDR3 DNA: TGTAGCCTCGGGGAGCTGTTTTTT. It yields the protein CSLGELFF.

The chain recombines TRBV9 with TRBJ1-2, with TRBD1 identical over 8 bases. CDR3 length: 14 amino acids. Looked up from germline, CDR1 is SGDLS and CDR2 is YYNGEE. J gave up 8 bases and V 4 bases, and 10 bases lay outside the gene matches. The CDR3 DNA reads TGTGCCAGCAGCCCACGGACAGGGAGGGAAGGCTACACCTTC. It encodes CASSPRTGREGYTF.